Listed below are T cell receptor beta chains from one sample, sequenced in a study of early T cells in non-severe SARS-CoV-2 infection. From the 5' RACE reads, TCRdb called clonotypes with MiXCR, one entry per CDR3 protein. Among about 97,000 distinct CDR3 sequences listed, about 11% were seen once. The source was whole blood, collected at baseline. These receptors were obtained from an adult who was a healthcare worker with PCR-confirmed SARS-CoV-2 infection or an uninfected control (not recorded which). CDR3s include the opening cysteine and the closing phenylalanine or tryptophan. A D gene is named only where the DNA matches it firmly. Clone sizes are given selectively: once, few, many, or a class where the clone is expanded.

d_call	v_call	clone_size	j_call	cdr3_nt	cdr3_aa
TRBD1	TRBV6-4	many	TRBJ1-1	TGTGCCAGCAGTGACTCGATTGGACAGGGAAATGAAGCTTTCTTT	CASSDSIGQGNEAFF
TRBD1	TRBV19	few	TRBJ1-4	TGTGCCAGTAGTAGCAGGGGGCGAGCAACTAATGAAAAACTGTTTTTT	CASSSRGRATNEKLFF
NA	TRBV20-1	few	TRBJ2-3	TGCAGTGCCCAACCGGGGGGGACAGGACACACAGATACGCAGTATTTT	CSAQPGGTGHTDTQYF
NA	TRBV19	many	TRBJ2-5	TGTGCCAGTACCCCTCCGGGAGAGGTAGAGACCCAGTACTTC	CASTPPGEVETQYF
TRBD2	TRBV6-5	few	TRBJ2-3	TGTGCCAGCAGTTACTACGGGGGGGACCTCACAGATACGCAGTATTTT	CASSYYGGDLTDTQYF
TRBD1	TRBV6-5	few	TRBJ2-7	TGTGCCAGCAGTTCACACGGACAGGGCGGCCACGAGCAGTACTTC	CASSSHGQGGHEQYF
NA	TRBV29-1	few	TRBJ2-6	TGCAGCGTTAACCCGTCTGGGGCCAACGTCCTGACTTTC	CSVNPSGANVLTF
TRBD1	TRBV19	many	TRBJ1-2	TGTGCCAGTAGCGCTTCCGGGACAGGAGCTAACTATGGCTACACCTTC	CASSASGTGANYGYTF
NA	TRBV18	NA	TRBJ1-4	TGTGCCAGCTCACCACCGTACCAGCAGCGGGAAAAACTGTTTTTT	CASSPPYQQREKLFF
TRBD2	TRBV20-1	few	TRBJ2-5	TGCAGTGAACAGAGGGTTAGGACTAGCGGTCAAGAGACCCAGTACTTC	CSEQRVRTSGQETQYF
TRBD1	TRBV5-6	few	TRBJ2-1	TGTGCCAGCAGTTCACTTATACAGGGGAAAACCTACAATGAGCAGTTCTTC	CASSSLIQGKTYNEQFF
TRBD1	TRBV12-5	NA	TRBJ2-2	TGTGCTAGTGGAGATCCGGGACAGGGGATGGTTACCGGGGAGCTGTTTTTT	CASGDPGQGMVTGELFF
NA	TRBV27	few	TRBJ1-5	TGTGCCAGCAGTCCCTACAGAGATAGCAATCAGCCCCAGCATTTT	CASSPYRDSNQPQHF
NA	TRBV29-1	few	TRBJ1-5	TGCAGCGTCACGCTCCACGGGGCTCAGCCCCAGCATTTT	CSVTLHGAQPQHF
NA	TRBV5-5	NA	TRBJ2-1	TGTGCCAGCAGAATTCGGGGACTTACCAACAATGAGCAGTTCTTC	CASRIRGLTNNEQFF
NA	TRBV2	many	TRBJ2-3	TGTGCCAGCAGTGACTACGGGACGAGCACAGATACGCAGTATTTT	CASSDYGTSTDTQYF
TRBD1	TRBV30	many	TRBJ2-2	TGTGCCTGGAGTACGACAGGGGGAACCGGGGAGCTGTTTTTT	CAWSTTGGTGELFF
NA	TRBV7-3	NA	TRBJ2-1	TGTGCCAGCAGCTTAAATAATCAGGGGTATGAGCAGTTCTTC	CASSLNNQGYEQFF
NA	TRBV20-1	NA	TRBJ1-2	TGCAGTGCTAGTTGGGGCTCCTCTATTTATGGCTACACCTTC	CSASWGSSIYGYTF
NA	TRBV11-3	many	TRBJ2-1	TGTGCCAGCAGCCCCGGCGGAGACAAGAAGGGGGAGCAGTTCTTC	CASSPGGDKKGEQFF
NA	TRBV6-2/TRBV6-3	NA	TRBJ1-1	TGTGCCAGCAGTTACATTATCGTGGGGGCCGTCACTGAAGCTTTCTTT	CASSYIIVGAVTEAFF
TRBD2	TRBV7-8	few	TRBJ2-3	TGTGCCAGCAGCTTAGGAGCTAGCGGTAGCACAGATACGCAGTATTTT	CASSLGASGSTDTQYF
TRBD1	TRBV10-3	few	TRBJ2-7	TGTGCCATCAGTGCAAGTCCGGGACAGGACTCCTACGAGCAGTACTTC	CAISASPGQDSYEQYF
TRBD2	TRBV12-3/TRBV12-4	few	TRBJ2-3	TGTGCCAGCAGGCGGACTAGTCAAGATACGCAGTATTTT	CASRRTSQDTQYF
TRBD1	TRBV6-4	few	TRBJ1-2	TGTGCCAGCTCAGCCGGGACAGGAGTCGGCTACACCTTC	CASSAGTGVGYTF
NA	TRBV20-1	NA	TRBJ2-5	TGCAGTGCTCCAGGGGGGGACTCATGGGAGACCCAGTACTTC	CSAPGGDSWETQYF
NA	TRBV5-8	many	TRBJ2-7	TGTGCCAGCAGTAGGGCTGTTTACGAGCAGTACTTC	CASSRAVYEQYF
TRBD1	TRBV6-4	few	TRBJ1-1	TGTGCCAGCAGTGAACAGGGGCCTTGCAGTGAAGCTTTCTTT	CASSEQGPCSEAFF
NA	TRBV6-5	NA	TRBJ2-4	TGTGCCAGCAGTTACTCGAAAGGCGGGACAGCAGGACCTCTAGCCAAAAACATTCAGTACTTC	CASSYSKGGTAGPLAKNIQYF
NA	TRBV5-5	NA	TRBJ2-5	TGTGCCAGCAGTCGAGACAGAATTGAAGAGACCCAGTACTTC	CASSRDRIEETQYF
NA	TRBV2	few	TRBJ2-3	TGTGCCACCGCGGGACCTATTAGCACAGATACGCAGTATTTT	CATAGPISTDTQYF
NA	TRBV20-1	few	TRBJ1-5	TGCAGTGCTAGAGATATTCGGGGCGGCAATCAGCCCCAGCATTTT	CSARDIRGGNQPQHF
TRBD1	TRBV6-6	few	TRBJ1-2	TGTGCCAGCAGTCGGGACAGCCGAAACTATGGCTACACCTTC	CASSRDSRNYGYTF
NA	TRBV20-1	NA	TRBJ2-2	TGCAGTGCTAGGGACCACTGGAACACCGGGGAGCTGTTTTTT	CSARDHWNTGELFF
NA	TRBV29-1	many	TRBJ2-2	TGCAGCGTCGAGGATCACACCGGGGAGCTGTTTTTT	CSVEDHTGELFF
NA	TRBV4-3	many	TRBJ2-5	TGCGCCAGCAGCCAAGTCCCGCAAGAGACCCAGTACTTC	CASSQVPQETQYF
NA	TRBV10-3	few	TRBJ1-6	TGTGCCATCAGTGAGGGACCGGGAATTAATTCACCCCTCCACTTT	CAISEGPGINSPLHF
NA	TRBV19	few	TRBJ2-1	TGTGCCAGTAGTATTGATCTTAGCTCCTACAATGAGCAGTTCTTC	CASSIDLSSYNEQFF
TRBD2	TRBV5-5	few	TRBJ2-7	TGTGCCAGCAGCGCCCGGGAGGGTCCTCACTACGAGCAGTACTTC	CASSAREGPHYEQYF
NA	TRBV20-1	few	TRBJ2-1	TGCAGTGCTAATGAGCGATACAATGAGCAGTTCTTC	CSANERYNEQFF
TRBD1	TRBV5-1	many	TRBJ2-7	TGCGCCAGCCGACGGACAGGGAACGGTGAGCAGTACTTC	CASRRTGNGEQYF
TRBD1	TRBV19	NA	TRBJ1-2	TGTGCCAGTAGCCCACAGGGGGGCAGCGGCTATGGCTACACCTTC	CASSPQGGSGYGYTF